Listed below are T cell receptor beta chains from one sample, sequenced in a study of naive and memory T cell subsets. TCRdb ran MiXCR on the UMI-ligation and nested PCR reads and lists one entry per CDR3 protein. The table has roughly 100,000 distinct CDR3 sequences, roughly 15% seen once. Sequences were obtained from naive CD8+ T cells from blood. These TCRs come from a human donor in good health. The CDR3 runs from the conserved cysteine through the conserved F or W. A D gene is named only where the DNA matches it firmly. Clone size is not always given. Where it is, it says once, few, many or a class for expanded clones.

size	D	V	J	CDR3	DNA
-	-	TRBV4-3	TRBJ1-4	CASSQDVGDEKLFF	TGCGCCAGCAGCCAAGATGTTGGCGATGAAAAACTGTTTTTT
many	-	TRBV4-3	TRBJ1-4	CASSRRGNEKLFF	TGCGCCAGCAGCCGTCGAGGGAATGAAAAACTGTTTTTT
many	TRBD1	TRBV27	TRBJ1-5	CASSFGNRGGNQPQHF	TGTGCCAGCAGTTTTGGGAACAGGGGGGGCAATCAGCCCCAGCATTTT
-	-	TRBV29-1	TRBJ2-5	CSVEDYGAEETQYF	TGCAGCGTTGAAGATTATGGGGCAGAAGAGACCCAGTACTTC
few	-	TRBV20-1	TRBJ2-3	CSASTAESGTDTQYF	TGCAGTGCTAGTACGGCAGAAAGTGGCACAGATACGCAGTATTTT
few	-	TRBV6-6	TRBJ2-3	CASSYSLDTQYF	TGTGCCAGCAGTTACTCCTTAGATACGCAGTATTTT
-	-	TRBV12-3/TRBV12-4	TRBJ1-4	CASSSGTGEKLFF	TGTGCCAGCAGTTCCGGGACGGGTGAAAAACTGTTTTTT
-	-	TRBV28	TRBJ1-4	CASSLAGRTTNEKLFF	TGTGCCAGCAGTTTAGCAGGGAGGACAACTAATGAAAAACTGTTTTTT
-	-	TRBV27	TRBJ2-3	CASSPTPWGTDTQYF	TGTGCCAGCAGCCCCACTCCTTGGGGCACAGATACGCAGTATTTT
-	TRBD1	TRBV13	TRBJ1-2	CASRPSQQGDLYGYTF	TGTGCCAGCAGGCCATCCCAACAGGGGGACCTCTATGGCTACACCTTC
once	-	TRBV5-1	TRBJ2-5	CASKPGIQETQYF	TGCGCCAGCAAACCAGGGATCCAAGAGACCCAGTACTTC
-	-	TRBV7-9	TRBJ2-7	CASRSAAYEQYF	TGTGCCAGCAGGTCGGCGGCCTACGAGCAGTACTTC
few	TRBD1	TRBV25-1	TRBJ2-6	CASSARDSPISGANVLTF	TGTGCCAGCAGTGCCCGGGACAGTCCGATTTCTGGGGCCAACGTCCTGACTTTC
many	-	TRBV18	TRBJ1-2	CASSLDEGYTF	TGTGCCAGCTCACTAGATGAAGGCTACACCTTC
few	-	TRBV4-3	TRBJ1-6	CASSQDDGGLNSPLHF	TGCGCCAGCAGCCAAGATGACGGGGGGCTTAATTCACCCCTCCACTTT